The 26 T cell receptor beta chains below come from one sample, sequenced in a study of cytomegalovirus exposure and HLA in healthy donors. The PCR used 60 Vbeta and 13 Jbeta primers. Here immunoSEQ multiplex PCR was the method, and the copy in TCRdb shows in-frame clones only, minus some. The data show 150,000 to 200,000 clones, 80% to 90% seen once. Sequenced: PBMCs. These TCRs come from a man between 18 and 29 years old in good health and CMV-seropositive.

This clone was counted a few times. The chain uses TRBV6-1 and TRBJ1-4, with a tentative D call TRBD1 (5 bases). V gave up 8 bases and J gave up 8 bases, with 15 bases separating them. The germline gives CDR1 MNHNS, CDR2 SASEGT. CDR3 length equals 13 residues. The CDR3 sequence is CASGGSRWEKLFF. CDR3 nucleotide sequence: TGTGCCAGCGGGGGGTCTCGGTGGGAAAAACTGTTTTTT.

CDR3 in DNA: TGTGCCAGCAGCCGAGACAGGAACTTAAACTATGGCTACACCTTC. Amino acids: CASSRDRNLNYGYTF. The chain uses TRBV13 and TRBJ1-2; tentatively, D is TRBD1 (6 bases). The CDR3 runs to 15 residues. CDR1 is PRHDT, CDR2 FYEKMQ, per germline (reference sequence). Between the trimmed V and J ends, which lost 5 bases and 2 bases, there was a span of 15 bases.

J is TRBJ1-1 and V is TRBV10-1; no firm D call. Germline assignment: CDR1 WNHNN and CDR2 SYGVQD (reference sequence). V was cut by 5 bases and J by 1 base, with 5 bases left in between. The CDR3 has 12 amino acids. The CDR3: CASSMANTEAFF. The CDR3 nucleotides read TGCGCCAGCAGTATGGCGAACACTGAAGCTTTCTTT.

V and J are TRBV18 and TRBJ2-7, with 11 bases fitting TRBD1. This CDR3 region has 15 residues. CDR1 and CDR2 from the germline V gene are KGHSH and LQKENI. V shed 3 bases and J 2 bases; nucleotides not matched to a gene: 3. For the CDR3, the DNA is TGTGCCAGCTCACCGGGGACAGGGGGGGCCTACGAGCAGTACTTC. Its translation is CASSPGTGGAYEQYF.

The J gene is TRBJ2-2, the V gene TRBV7-9; TRBD2 might be the D (6 bases). Per the germline V gene, CDR1 is SEHNR and CDR2 is FQNEAQ (reference sequence). The V gene lost 5 bases and the J gene lost 3 bases, with 19 bases spanning the gap. The CDR3 has 17 amino acids. The CDR3 region is CASSLGSHNPDTGELFF. CDR3 sequence (DNA): TGTGCCAGCAGCCTCGGGAGCCACAACCCCGACACCGGGGAGCTGTTTTTT.

The V and J genes are TRBV2 and TRBJ1-3, with no clear D. From germline, CDR1 is SNHLY and CDR2 FYNNEI. The ends were cut back, 5 bases at V and 3 bases at J, with 14 bases in the middle. This CDR3 spans 15 amino acids. The CDR3 is CASSPLAGNGNTIYF. In nucleotides, the CDR3 is TGTGCCAGCAGTCCTCTCGCGGGAAATGGAAACACCATATATTTT.

The gene calls are TRBV6-5 and TRBJ1-2, with a tentative D call TRBD1 (5 bases). This CDR3 region has 13 residues. Germline lookup yields CDR1 MNHEY and CDR2 SVGAGI. V dropped 5 bases and J dropped 6 bases, with 13 bases sitting between them. The CDR3 region is CASSEFAQDGYTF. The DNA for the CDR3 is TGTGCCAGCAGTGAATTCGCACAGGATGGCTACACCTTC.

The rearrangement uses TRBV5-1 and TRBJ2-5, with D tentatively TRBD1 (6 bases). V was clipped by 7 bases and J by 5 bases, with 15 bases between them. This CDR3 has 13 amino acids. Germline loops: CDR1 SGHRS, CDR2 YFSETQ. The CDR3 region has the DNA TGCGCCAGCGACTCAGGGGCGGCTGAGACCCAGTACTTC. Translating gives CASDSGAAETQYF.

This chain uses TRBV30 with TRBJ2-7; D is unresolved. Germline lookup yields CDR1 GTSNPN and CDR2 SVGIG (reference sequence). V lost 4 bases, J lost 2 bases, and 12 bases lay in between. The CDR3 totals 13 residues. The CDR3 is CAWTNAGTYEQYF. CDR3 in DNA: TGTGCCTGGACGAATGCAGGTACCTACGAGCAGTACTTC.

The rearrangement uses TRBV4-1 and TRBJ1-3, with 7 bases fitting TRBD1. Germline V CDR1 and CDR2: MGHRA, YSYEKL. J was trimmed by 3 bases and V by 4 bases; bases with no gene match: 6. The CDR3 is made up of 15 amino acids. CDR3 sequence (DNA): TGCGCCAGCAGCCCATACGGACAGGTTGGAAACACCATATATTTT. This codes for CASSPYGQVGNTIYF.

CDR3 amino acids: CASSVGVSGGPPYEQYF. CDR3 in DNA: TGTGCCAGCAGCGTAGGGGTCAGCGGGGGGCCCCCCTACGAGCAGTACTTC. J is TRBJ2-7 and V is TRBV9; the match to TRBD2 covers 9 bases. The CDR3 has 17 amino acids. CDR1 SGDLS and CDR2 YYNGEE come from the germline V gene. The trim removed 0 bases at V and 2 bases at J, leaving 9 bases unmatched.

The chain employs TRBV4-3 and TRBJ2-3; 9 bases are a match to TRBD2. CDR1 is LGHNA, CDR2 YSLEER, per germline. The CDR3 covers 18 residues. The trim removed 2 bases at V and 4 bases at J, leaving 13 bases unmatched. CDR3 amino acids: CASSQQEVGGGAPDTQYF. CDR3 sequence (DNA): TGCGCCAGCAGCCAACAGGAGGTGGGCGGGGGGGCCCCAGATACGCAGTATTTT.

Comment on this clone: Other DNA sequences from this sample encode an identical CDR3 as well. This sequence joins TRBV4-1 and TRBJ2-7, with D unclear. CDR1 is MGHRA and CDR2 is YSYEKL in the germline V gene. Trimming stripped 1 base from V and 2 bases from J, with 9 bases between. The CDR3 loop spans 14 amino acids. CDR3 residues: CASSQVVGTYEQYF. In DNA form, the CDR3 reads TGCGCCAGCAGCCAAGTGGTGGGCACCTACGAGCAGTACTTC.

The V and J genes are TRBV5-1 and TRBJ2-2, with 15 positions matching TRBD2. The germline V gene has CDR1 SGHRS and CDR2 YFSETQ. The length of the CDR3 is 17 residues. J lost 5 bases, V lost 6 bases, and 8 bases had no gene match. Written as DNA, the CDR3 is TGCGCCAGCACCGACCCGGGGACTAGCGGGGGGACCGGGGAGCTGTTTTTT. Its translation is CASTDPGTSGGTGELFF.

V usage is TRBV5-6 and J usage is TRBJ1-5, with 8 bases identical to TRBD1. V shed 2 bases and J 4 bases; nucleotides not matched to a gene: 8. Germline values: CDR1 SGHDT, CDR2 YYEEEE. The CDR3 extends over 16 amino acids. In DNA, the CDR3 is TGTGCCAGCAGCTTAACGACAGGGGAGTGGAATCAGCCCCAGCATTTT. Its translation: CASSLTTGEWNQPQHF.

V usage is TRBV5-4 and J usage is TRBJ2-5, with D possibly matching TRBD1 (5 bases). The ends were cut back, 0 bases at V and 5 bases at J, with 11 bases in the middle. Germline loops: CDR1 SGHNT, CDR2 YYREEE (reference sequence). The CDR3 extends over 14 amino acids. CDR3 loop: CASSLGQLSETQYF. In DNA form, the CDR3 reads TGTGCCAGCAGCTTGGGACAGCTCTCTGAGACCCAGTACTTC.

The chain uses TRBV27 and TRBJ1-3; maybe TRBD1 (6 bases). With 6 bases removed from V and 2 bases from J, the gap between germline ends came to 11 bases. This CDR3 has 14 amino acids. The germline V gene encodes CDR1 MNHEY and CDR2 SMNVEV (reference sequence). DNA for the CDR3: TGTGCCAGCAGACCAGGGGTTGCTGGAAACACCATATATTTT. Translated, it gives CASRPGVAGNTIYF.

The rearrangement links TRBV7-2 to TRBJ1-5; a possible D gene is TRBD1 (6 bases). V lost 6 bases to trimming and J lost 7 bases, with 13 bases between them. From germline, CDR1 is SGHTA and CDR2 FQGNSA. This CDR3 has 13 residues. The CDR3 nucleotides read TGTGCCAGCAGGACAGGATGGGGGCAGCCCCAGCATTTT. It specifies CASRTGWGQPQHF.

This clone was seen once. This chain joins TRBV27 and TRBJ2-7; 10 nucleotides align to TRBD2. The V gene's germline CDR1 is MNHEY and CDR2 SMNVEV (reference sequence). The CDR3 has 15 amino acids. The V and J ends lost 4 bases and 2 bases, in that order; junction bases with no gene match: 5. CDR3 in DNA: TGTGCCAGCAGTTGGAGGACTAGCGGAACCTACGAGCAGTACTTC. It translates to CASSWRTSGTYEQYF.

The V and J genes are TRBV6-6 and TRBJ1-2; D is undetermined. The CDR3 contains 13 residues. Germline V lookup: CDR1 MNHNY, CDR2 SVGAGI (reference sequence). V lost 9 bases, J lost 3 bases, and 14 bases lay in between. CDR3 amino acids: CASRSSGDYGYTF. The CDR3 DNA reads as TGTGCCAGTCGGTCATCCGGAGACTATGGCTACACCTTC.

The CDR3 coding sequence is TGTGCCAGCAGCTACAGGGGGCGGGGGACTGAAGCTTTCTTT. Translating it yields CASSYRGRGTEAFF. The chain carries TRBV7-2 and TRBJ1-1, with TRBD1 identical over 9 bases. With 4 bases clipped from V and 5 bases from J, the junction kept 5 bases outside the gene matches. The CDR3 extends over 14 amino acids. Germline CDR1 and CDR2: SGHTA and FQGNSA.

J is TRBJ2-2 and V is TRBV10-3; D not certain. Germline assignment: CDR1 ENHRY and CDR2 SYGVKD. The CDR3 has 17 residues. Trimming removed 3 bases from V and 2 bases from J, with 16 bases in between. The CDR3 loop reads CAISDPIRGKNTGELFF. In nucleotides, the CDR3 is TGTGCCATCAGTGACCCCATTCGAGGAAAAAACACCGGGGAGCTGTTTTTT.

CDR3 sequence: CASTPGLAIADTQYF. The CDR3, as DNA: TGTGCCAGCACCCCGGGACTAGCAATAGCAGATACGCAGTATTTT. This chain uses TRBV7-9 with TRBJ2-3; TRBD2 agrees at 9 bases. The V and J ends lost 7 bases and 4 bases, in that order; junction bases with no gene match: 9. This CDR3 is built from 15 residues. Per germline, CDR1 SEHNR and CDR2 FQNEAQ (reference sequence).

The rearrangement links TRBV4-2 to TRBJ2-4, with TRBD2 matching over 10 bases. The CDR3 has 15 residues. CDR1 is LGHNA, CDR2 YNFKEQ, per germline. The V and J ends lost 1 base and 7 bases, in that order; junction bases with no gene match: 4. In nucleotides, the CDR3 is TGTGCCAGCAGCCAAGCATCAGCGGGGGGGAACATTCAGTACTTC. It specifies CASSQASAGGNIQYF.

This chain joins TRBV5-6 and TRBJ2-7; D may be TRBD1 (5 bases). Trimming left V 3 bases short and J 1 base short, with 11 bases between. Germline CDR1 is SGHDT and CDR2 is YYEEEE. The CDR3 is 14 residues long. In nucleotides, the CDR3 is TGTGCCAGCAGCTCGACGGACACTTCCTACGAGCAGTACTTC. Encoded protein: CASSSTDTSYEQYF.

The J gene is TRBJ1-6, the V gene TRBV7-8, with D perhaps matching TRBD1 (5 bases). V gave up 1 base and J gave up 10 bases, with 14 bases separating them. Germline CDR1 SGHVS, CDR2 FQNEAQ. CDR3 length: 15 amino acids. The CDR3 reads CASSLDWGGVSPLHF. The CDR3 DNA follows: TGTGCCAGCAGCTTAGATTGGGGCGGGGTCTCACCCCTCCACTTT.